The present T cell receptor (beta chain) was sequenced within a study of T cells in Graves' hyperthyroidism and ophthalmopathy. Study-level information: Peripheral blood was taken when the disease was first diagnosed, before any treatment began.

What was amplified from RNA transcripts were TCR beta CDR3 regions. A set of HTBI primers served as the primers for a first-round RT-PCR of the TCR CDR3. From the multiplex PCR reads, TCRdb called clonotypes with MiXCR, one entry per CDR3 protein. There are roughly 350,000 distinct CDR3 sequences in the sample; about an eighth occur only once, and roughly 35% lies in the top ten. This clonotype appeared many times. The CDR3 extends over 17 amino acids. Germline assignment: CDR1 DFQATT and CDR2 SNEGSKA (reference sequence). The ends lost 6 bases at V and 5 bases at J; junction bases unmatched: 21. This TCR was recovered from a woman between 40 and 55 years old with Graves' ophthalmopathy. Sequences were obtained from blood. V and J are TRBV20-1 and TRBJ2-7; 8 bases fit TRBD1. This CDR3 is CSAKGQGERAGIHEQYF. CDR3 DNA sequence: TGCAGTGCCAAAGGACAGGGAGAAAGGGCCGGGATCCACGAGCAGTACTTC.